This T cell receptor beta chain was captured in a study of CD8+ T cells in alopecia areata (dated by TCRdb to the late 2010s). About the study as a whole: Treated patients were enrolled in an open-label pilot trial of oral tofacitinib, 5 to 10 mg twice daily, for moderate-to-severe alopecia areata. Tofacitinib was administered for 6 to 18 months, and 6 months of follow-up off drug were then conducted to assess delayed response and recurrence. The SALT score, which quantifies the percentage of affected scalp surface area, was used to measure disease severity in treated patients. In both human patients and the C3H/HeJ mouse model, the study applied high-throughput TCRbeta sequencing to look at T cell clonal expansion in alopecia areata. Scalp tissue and sorted CD4+ and CD8+ peripheral blood T cells from patchy and totalis/universalis alopecia areata patients and from healthy controls were covered by human TCRbeta sequencing. Biopsies were taken from tofacitinib-treated patients at baseline and at 4 and 24 weeks of treatment, and a later scalp biopsy was taken in several of the tofacitinib-treated patients. Scalp clonality was compared across normal scalp (n=4), patchy alopecia areata scalp (n=8), and alopecia totalis/universalis scalp (n=8). The RNA source kit depended on sample type: the PAXgene miRNA kit for fixed scalp, the miRNeasy kit for PBMCs, and the RNeasy kit for mouse skin. immunoSEQ multiplex PCR using 35 Vbeta forward primers and 13 Jbeta reverse primers was used to amplify TCRbeta CDR3 regions.

Overall results and qualifications from the work: Scalp TCR repertoire analysis is complicated because resident alphabeta T cells in normal human skin are also sequenced, whereas mouse skin is dominated by gammadelta T cells. With tofacitinib, both scalp clonality and the number of expanded CD8+ clones among the top 100 scalp clones went down significantly. Compared with mice, TCR sequences shared between patients were less clear, possibly partly because of HLA diversity across the patient population. Because the treated cohort was small and had only one nonresponder, larger studies are needed to examine links between baseline CD8+ expansion and response. During tofacitinib treatment, many expanded lesional clones stuck around in both scalp and blood, and this persistence may partly explain why relapse happens after treatment is stopped. Compared with normal scalp, lesional scalp had higher clonality and more expanded CD8+ clones, particularly in alopecia totalis/universalis, a pattern that suggests antigenic drive.

V loses 4 bases, J loses 2 bases, and the germline ends lie 2 bases apart. Reading from cysteine to phenylalanine, the CDR3 counts 11 amino acids. The only DNA kept is the CDR3, 33 bases in frame from the first base. CDR1 and CDR2 are read off the germline V gene as SGHRS and YFSETQ. To note about this clone: Its antigen has not been determined. Base-call qualities are not available, and no considerably larger clone is one nucleotide away.

Read against the paper, the sample's time point label means: less than five weeks on oral tofacitinib. This specimen's treatment or condition label, interpreted: oral pan-JAK inhibitor, 5-10 mg twice daily. Peripheral blood and lesional scalp punch biopsies were obtained from patients with alopecia areata. PBMCs were separated by density centrifugation and stained for CD3, CD4 and CD8, after which CD4+ and CD8+ T cells were sorted on a FACSAria. The receptor library was made with the immunoSEQ multiplex PCR assay. RNA was extracted from all samples and reverse transcribed into cDNA, which served as template for TCR sequencing. SuperScript III was used to make first-strand cDNA, primed with a 2:1 mix of oligo-dT and random hexamers. Amplification bias was assessed with a synthetic immune receptor repertoire, and residual bias was removed computationally. For the original study's pipeline: Raw reads were preprocessed to remove errors, and CDR3 was defined by IMGT conventions from the conserved cysteine to phenylalanine. Clonality was computed by normalizing Shannon entropy by log2 of the number of productive unique TCRs and subtracting the result from 1. Whether scalp clones were CD4 or CD8 was inferred by matching scalp TCRbeta sequences against CD4 and CD8 repertoires sorted from blood. The clones in this table, taken by TCRdb from immuneACCESS, are in-frame only. Not every clone is retained; where verified, under half of the shortfall comes from an unresolved V gene, and the cause of the rest is unknown. From that table come the V and J calls and clone size; the DNA was used to work out D and trimming. The sample yields 150,000 or so clones; about three fifths were counted once. The biggest ten clones account for roughly 0.99% of the sample.

The chain is made from TRBV5-1 and TRBJ2-3; no confident D gene assignment can be made. The sequencing used CD4+ T cells sorted from blood, collected at week 4, from a patient treated with tofacitinib. The origin of this receptor is a human donor with alopecia areata. The CDR3 region has the sequence CASSDTDTQYF. DNA sequence: TGCGCCAGCAGCGACACAGATACGCAGTATTTT. Joined to the reference TRBV5-1 and TRBJ2-3 proteins, this CDR3 gives the full variable domain: KAGVTQTPRYLIKTRGQQVTLSCSPISGHRSVSWYQQTPGQGLQFLFEYFSETQRNKGNFPGRFSGRQFSNSRSEMNVSTLELGDSALYLCASSDTDTQYFGPGTRLTVL.